This T cell receptor (beta chain) emerged from a study of T cell responses to AZD1222 COVID-19 vaccine. General observations from the study: Researchers report vaccine-associated CD4 TCRs spanning spike, with dominance at 160-218 and 743-854. Once two AZD1222 doses were given, Spike-specific TCR breadth and depth went up.

This clone was picked up a small number of times. Its specificity is not known. The CDR3 totals 14 residues. Deletions cut 5 bases from V and 5 bases from J, with 15 bases between. Germline loops: CDR1 LGHDT, CDR2 YNNKEL (reference sequence). Using immunoSEQ multiplex PCR, the repertoire was profiled, and TCRdb retains in-frame clones only, with some absent. The table has about 45,000 clones, around four fifths seen once. V is TRBV3-1 (or the pseudogene TRBV3-2) and J is TRBJ1-1, with D possibly matching TRBD1 (6 bases). The material was peripheral blood, obtained 28 days after the second dose of the MenACWY control vaccine. This TCR came from an adult who received the MenACWY meningococcal vaccine as a control. CDR3 in amino acids: CASSSQGLVTEAFF. The CDR3 DNA reads as TGTGCCAGCAGCTCACAGGGTTTAGTGACTGAAGCTTTCTTT.